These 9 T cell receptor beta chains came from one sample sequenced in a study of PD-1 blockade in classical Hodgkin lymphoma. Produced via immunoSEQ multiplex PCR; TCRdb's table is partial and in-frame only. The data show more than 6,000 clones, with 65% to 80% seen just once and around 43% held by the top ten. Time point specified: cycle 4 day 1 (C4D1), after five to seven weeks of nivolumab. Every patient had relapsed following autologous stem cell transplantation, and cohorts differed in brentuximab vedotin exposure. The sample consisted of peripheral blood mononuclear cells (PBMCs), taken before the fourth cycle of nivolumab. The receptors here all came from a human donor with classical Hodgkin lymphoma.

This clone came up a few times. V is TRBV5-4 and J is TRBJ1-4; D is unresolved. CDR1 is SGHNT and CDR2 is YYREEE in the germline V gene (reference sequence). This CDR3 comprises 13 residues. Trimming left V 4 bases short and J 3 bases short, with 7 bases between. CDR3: CASSVGSNEKLFF. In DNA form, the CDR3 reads TGTGCCAGCAGCGTCGGTTCTAATGAAAAACTGTTTTTT.

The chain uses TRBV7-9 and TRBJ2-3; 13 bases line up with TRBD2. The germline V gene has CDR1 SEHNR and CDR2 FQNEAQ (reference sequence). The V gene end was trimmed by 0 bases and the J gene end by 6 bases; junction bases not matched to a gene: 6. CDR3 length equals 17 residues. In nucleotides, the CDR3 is TGTGCCAGCAGCTTAGCGGGGACTAGCGGGAAGGGGGATACGCAGTATTTT. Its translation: CASSLAGTSGKGDTQYF.

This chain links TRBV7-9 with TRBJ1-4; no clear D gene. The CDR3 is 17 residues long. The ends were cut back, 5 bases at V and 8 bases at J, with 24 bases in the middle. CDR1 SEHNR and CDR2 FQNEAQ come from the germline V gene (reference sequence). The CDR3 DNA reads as TGTGCCAGCAGCACCCGGACCGGGCCACAAGGGTCCGAAAAACTGTTTTTT. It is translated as CASSTRTGPQGSEKLFF.

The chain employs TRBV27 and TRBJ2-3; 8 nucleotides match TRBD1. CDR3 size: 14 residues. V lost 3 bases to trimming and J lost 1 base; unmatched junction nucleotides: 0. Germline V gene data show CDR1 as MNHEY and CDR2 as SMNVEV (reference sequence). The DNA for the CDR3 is TGTGCCAGCAGTTTGGGACAGGGCACAGATACGCAGTATTTT. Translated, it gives CASSLGQGTDTQYF.

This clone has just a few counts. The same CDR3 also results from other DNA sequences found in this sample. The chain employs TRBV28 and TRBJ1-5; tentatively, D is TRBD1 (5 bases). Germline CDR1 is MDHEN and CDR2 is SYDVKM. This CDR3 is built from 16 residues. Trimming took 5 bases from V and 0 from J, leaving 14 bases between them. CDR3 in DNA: TGTGCCAGCAGTCCGACAGAGGGTTATAGCAATCAGCCCCAGCATTTT. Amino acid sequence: CASSPTEGYSNQPQHF.

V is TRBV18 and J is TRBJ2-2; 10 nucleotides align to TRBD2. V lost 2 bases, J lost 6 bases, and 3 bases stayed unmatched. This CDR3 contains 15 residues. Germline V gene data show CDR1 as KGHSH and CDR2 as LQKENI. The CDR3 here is CASSPKAGGAGELFF. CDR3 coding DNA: TGTGCCAGCTCACCAAAAGCGGGAGGGGCCGGGGAGCTGTTTTTT.

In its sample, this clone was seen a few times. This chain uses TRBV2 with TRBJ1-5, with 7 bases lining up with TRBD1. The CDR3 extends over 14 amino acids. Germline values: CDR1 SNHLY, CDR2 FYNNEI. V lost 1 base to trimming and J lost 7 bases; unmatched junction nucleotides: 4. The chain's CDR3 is CASSEGGGEQPQHF. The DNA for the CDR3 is TGTGCCAGCAGTGAAGGAGGGGGCGAGCAGCCCCAGCATTTT.

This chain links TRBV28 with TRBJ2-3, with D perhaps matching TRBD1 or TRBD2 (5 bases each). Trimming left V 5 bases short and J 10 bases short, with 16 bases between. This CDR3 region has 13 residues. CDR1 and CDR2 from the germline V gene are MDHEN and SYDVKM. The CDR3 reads CASSPLDPGPQYF. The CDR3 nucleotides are TGTGCCAGCAGTCCCTTGGATCCGGGACCGCAGTATTTT.

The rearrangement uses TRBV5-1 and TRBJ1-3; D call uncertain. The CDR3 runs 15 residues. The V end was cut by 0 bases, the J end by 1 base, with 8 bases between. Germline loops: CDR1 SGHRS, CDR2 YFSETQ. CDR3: CASSLEPGSGNTIYF. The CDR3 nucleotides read TGCGCCAGCAGCTTGGAACCAGGTTCTGGAAACACCATATATTTT.